Sequencing of this TCR beta chain was carried out in a study of vaccination effects on CD4 cells after COVID-19. CDR3 length: 13 amino acids. The V end lost 5 bases, the J end lost 3 bases, and 10 bases lay between the germline ends. Germline CDR1 is MNHNS and CDR2 is SASEGT. Antigen-specific CD4+ T cell clonotypes were called by their expansion after viral peptide-pool culture in ViraFEST. Investigators separated out CD4+ T cells once about eleven days of culture had passed. Nucleocapsid antibodies were negative in the vaccine recipients, who had never had SARS-CoV-2 infection. Days 3 and 7 saw half the medium replaced with IL-2 medium. As to this clone: The antigen remains unidentified.

This table comes from immunoSEQ multiplex PCR, and its TCRdb copy is limited to in-frame clones, with some not included. The repertoire has about 73,000 clones, around 78% of them found once; the top ten carry more than 9%. The sample was CD4+ T cells from PBMCs cultured with SARS-CoV-2 spike peptides, taken before COVID-19 vaccination. The chain combines TRBV6-1 with TRBJ1-2; D possibly corresponds to TRBD1 (6 bases). The sequence was collected from a human donor who received a COVID-19 vaccine. CDR3 sequence: CASSSDRYYGYTF. In DNA form, the CDR3 reads TGTGCCAGCAGTTCGGACAGATACTATGGCTACACCTTC.